Below, 22 T cell receptor beta chains from the same sample are listed, as sequenced in a study of blood T cell repertoires in COVID-19. Sequencing was performed with immunoSEQ multiplex PCR; in TCRdb, only in-frame clones are kept and a portion is missing. The sample holds fewer than 250,000 clones, 70% to 90% seen once. Sequenced material: peripheral blood. The receptors were gathered from a human donor in a cohort sampled during active COVID-19.

This sequence joins TRBV9 and TRBJ2-2; 9 bases line up with TRBD1. Looked up from germline, CDR1 is SGDLS and CDR2 is YYNGEE. CDR3 length: 17 residues. J was trimmed by 6 bases and V by 3 bases; bases with no gene match: 12. CDR3 sequence: CASSAIPGTGSSGELFF. For the CDR3, the DNA is TGTGCCAGCAGCGCCATCCCCGGGACAGGGTCTTCCGGGGAGCTGTTTTTT.

The V and J genes are TRBV18 and TRBJ2-3, with D unclear. CDR1 KGHSH and CDR2 LQKENI come from the germline V gene. This CDR3 is 14 amino acids long. V was clipped by 4 bases and J by 0 bases, with 8 bases between them. As DNA, the CDR3 is TGTGCCAGCTCACTGACACCTAGCACAGATACGCAGTATTTT. It encodes CASSLTPSTDTQYF.

CDR3 amino acids: CATSRGRDSVYEQYF. The DNA for the CDR3 is TGTGCCACCAGCAGAGGCCGGGACAGTGTCTACGAGCAGTACTTC. The chain is built from TRBV15 and TRBJ2-7, with 7 bases lining up with TRBD1. This CDR3 is built from 15 residues. The junction had 6 bases not matched to a gene; V was cut back by 1 base and J by 3 bases. Germline CDR1 LNHNV, CDR2 YYDKDF (reference sequence).

This chain connects TRBV3-1 (or the pseudogene TRBV3-2) to TRBJ1-1; D perhaps matches TRBD1 (6 bases). Germline V gene lookup returns CDR1 LGHDT and CDR2 YNNKEL (reference sequence). This CDR3 contains 13 residues. V was shortened by 4 bases and J by 6 bases, with 12 bases between the two germline ends. CDR3 nucleotides: TGTGCCAGCAGCCCCGGGACACGTCCTGAAGCTTTCTTT. Its protein product is CASSPGTRPEAFF.

The V and J genes are TRBV16 and TRBJ2-7; perhaps TRBD2 as D (6 bases). Per germline, CDR1 KGHSY and CDR2 FQNENV. V lost 0 bases, J lost 3 bases, and 9 bases lay in between. The CDR3 is made up of 14 amino acids. CDR3 loop: CASSQSRLVYEQYF. CDR3 bases: TGTGCCAGCAGCCAATCCCGACTAGTCTACGAGCAGTACTTC.

This clone was counted between two and nine times. The V call is TRBV24-1, the J call TRBJ1-5; weak D call: TRBD1 (5 bases). The V end lost 5 bases, the J end lost 1 base, and 14 bases lay between the germline ends. The CDR3 runs to 16 residues. Per germline, CDR1 KGHDR and CDR2 SFDVKD. CDR3 in amino acids: CATSGGGKSSNQPQHF. For the CDR3, the DNA is TGTGCCACCAGTGGGGGGGGAAAGTCGAGCAATCAGCCCCAGCATTTT.

The V and J genes are TRBV11-2 and TRBJ1-1, with D unresolved. CDR1 and CDR2 (germline): SGHAT, FQNNGV. Deletions cut 5 bases from V and 1 base from J, with 11 bases between. The CDR3 sequence is 14 residues long. The CDR3 DNA is TGTGCCAGCAGCCTCCTAGAAGGGAACACTGAAGCTTTCTTT. Translation gives CASSLLEGNTEAFF.

The chain combines TRBV7-8 with TRBJ2-7; 9 nucleotides match TRBD1. After removal of 0 bases from V and 2 bases from J, the junction contained 8 bases not matched to a gene. The CDR3 has 17 amino acids. Germline-derived CDR1 and CDR2 are SGHVS and FQNEAQ. The CDR3 region is CASSLALGQGDTYEQYF. The CDR3 DNA is TGTGCCAGCAGCTTAGCTTTGGGACAGGGAGATACCTACGAGCAGTACTTC.

The V gene is TRBV2, the J gene TRBJ2-7; the D gene is possibly TRBD1 (6 bases). The CDR3 totals 13 residues. V was pared by 8 bases and J by 5 bases, with 16 bases between. Germline CDR1 and CDR2: SNHLY and FYNNEI. This chain's CDR3 is CASFRQARDEQYF. In nucleotides, the CDR3 is TGTGCCAGCTTCCGACAGGCCCGGGACGAGCAGTACTTC.

The chain joins TRBV9 to TRBJ1-2; 8 nucleotides match TRBD1. The CDR3 consists of 14 residues. V dropped 4 bases and J dropped 11; count of bases not matched to a gene: 13. Germline loops: CDR1 SGDLS, CDR2 YYNGEE. DNA of the CDR3: TGTGCCAGCAGCACCGACTCCGGGACAGGCGGATACACCTTC. Amino acids: CASSTDSGTGGYTF.

CDR3: CASSLLADLTDTQYF. In DNA form, the CDR3 reads TGCGCCAGCAGCTTGCTAGCAGACCTCACAGATACGCAGTATTTT. The chain carries TRBV4-1 and TRBJ2-3, with D perhaps matching TRBD2 (5 bases). This CDR3 comprises 15 residues. V lost 5 bases to trimming and J lost 2 bases, with 14 bases between them. Germline-derived CDR1 and CDR2 are MGHRA and YSYEKL.

V gene TRBV3-1 (or the pseudogene TRBV3-2) combines with J gene TRBJ2-7; perhaps TRBD1 as D (6 bases). Between the trimmed V and J ends, which lost 4 bases and 6 bases, there was a span of 19 bases. The length of the CDR3 is 15 residues. CDR1 is LGHDT and CDR2 is YNNKEL in the germline V gene (reference sequence). The CDR3 DNA reads as TGTGCCAGCAGCCGAGAGAACAGGGTTACCTGCGAGCAGTACTTC. Its translation is CASSRENRVTCEQYF.

DNA for the CDR3: TGCGCCAGCAGCAAACTAGCGGCTGAACGGGAGACCCAGTACTTC. Translation gives CASSKLAAERETQYF. V is TRBV5-1 and J is TRBJ2-5, with 8 bases matching TRBD2. V dropped 4 bases and J dropped 5; count of bases not matched to a gene: 10. CDR1 and CDR2 from the germline V gene are SGHRS and YFSETQ. The CDR3 is 15 amino acids.

This chain uses TRBV30 with TRBJ2-5; TRBD1 is a possible D gene (6 bases). The CDR3 runs to 13 residues. Germline CDR1 is GTSNPN and CDR2 is SVGIG (reference sequence). V lost 0 bases and J 5 bases, leaving 10 bases between the germline ends. CDR3 in amino acids: CAWSVIGQETQYF. The CDR3 DNA sequence: TGTGCCTGGAGTGTAATAGGACAGGAGACCCAGTACTTC.

This chain connects TRBV3-1 (or the pseudogene TRBV3-2) to TRBJ2-5, with 15 nucleotides matching TRBD2. Germline CDR1 and CDR2: LGHDT and YNNKEL (reference sequence). This CDR3 spans 18 amino acids. J lost 5 bases, V lost 3 bases, and 10 bases had no gene match. CDR3 sequence (DNA): TGTGCCAGCAGCCACCCCCGGACTAGCGGGGGGGCCGGTGAGACCCAGTACTTC. It specifies CASSHPRTSGGAGETQYF.

V is TRBV27 and J is TRBJ2-4, with D possibly being TRBD1 (5 bases). CDR1 MNHEY and CDR2 SMNVEV come from the germline V gene (reference sequence). There are 16 residues in the CDR3. Trimming left V 4 bases short and J 5 bases short, with 18 bases between. The CDR3 here is CASSSSPGWPQNIQYF. The CDR3 DNA sequence: TGTGCCAGCAGTTCGTCTCCAGGGTGGCCCCAAAACATTCAGTACTTC.

This chain joins TRBV20-1 and TRBJ2-3; perhaps TRBD2 as D (6 bases). CDR1 is DFQATT, CDR2 SNEGSKA, per germline (reference sequence). The CDR3 has 13 amino acids. V lost 3 bases and J lost 3, with 10 bases in between. CDR3 amino acids: CSASAGRTDTQYF. The CDR3 DNA reads as TGCAGTGCTAGTGCGGGGAGAACAGATACGCAGTATTTT.

The chain joins TRBV6-5 to TRBJ1-5; 7 bases align to TRBD1. The CDR3 consists of 14 residues. In germline, CDR1 is MNHEY, CDR2 SVGAGI. Losses at the gene ends were 6 bases for V and 5 bases for J; bases not matched to a gene: 7. The CDR3 protein is CASRGGGSHQPQHF. CDR3 bases: TGTGCCAGCAGAGGGGGCGGGTCCCATCAGCCCCAGCATTTT.

V usage is TRBV19 and J usage is TRBJ2-4, with 7 bases fitting TRBD1. V lost 6 bases and J lost 7; bases outside the gene matches: 6. The length of the CDR3 is 13 residues. Per germline, CDR1 LNHDA and CDR2 SQIVND (reference sequence). CDR3 in DNA: TGTGCCAGTAGAGGACAGGTCTCGAACATTCAGTACTTC. Amino acids: CASRGQVSNIQYF.

This chain uses TRBV5-1 with TRBJ1-1; D unresolved. Trimming shortened V by 4 bases and J by 5 bases, and 12 bases separated the two germline ends. Germline-derived CDR1 and CDR2 are SGHRS and YFSETQ. The CDR3 runs to 13 residues. CDR3 protein: CASSLNLGTEAFF. DNA of the CDR3: TGCGCCAGCAGCCTCAACCTCGGTACTGAAGCTTTCTTT.

The chain employs TRBV4-3 and TRBJ2-3; TRBD2 matches 13 bases. The CDR3 consists of 18 residues. Germline CDR1 and CDR2: LGHNA and YSLEER. The J segment lost 2 bases and the V segment lost 4 bases, leaving 9 bases of the junction unmatched. CDR3 DNA: TGCGCCAGCAGCCGAACAGCCGGGACTAGCGGGGTCACAGATACGCAGTATTTT. Amino acid sequence: CASSRTAGTSGVTDTQYF.

J is TRBJ2-2 and V is TRBV5-5; tentatively, D is TRBD2 (5 bases). Per germline, CDR1 SGHKS and CDR2 YYEKEE (reference sequence). Trimming removed 2 bases at V and 7 bases at J, with 9 bases between. This CDR3 is built from 13 residues. CDR3 nucleotide sequence: TGTGCCAGCAGCTTCCGGGGTTACGGGGAGCTGTTTTTT. Translating gives CASSFRGYGELFF.